This T cell receptor (beta chain) appears in the sequencing data of a study of T cells after yellow fever vaccination. Study-level information: Some fractions had low cell numbers, and these were prepared with SMART-Seq v4 Ultra Low Input. Findings and caveats of the study: Some clonotypes were seen in both the CD4 and the CD8 compartments. These made up a small share and likely arose from convergent recombination. Reappearance after the booster was seen for most primary-vaccination clones, at 95% to 97% CD4 and 80% to 90% CD8. The bulk population could contribute abundant contaminating clonotypes to FACS-sorted repertoires.

TCRdb re-derived calls from the 5' RACE reads in MiXCR, one entry per CDR3 protein. The profile shows 200,000 to 250,000 distinct CDR3 sequences, about 7% of them singletons. As for this clonotype: What it binds is unknown.

The starting material was CD4+ T cells sorted from PBMCs, obtained 15 days after the yellow fever booster vaccination. The source is a man younger than 45 who received the YFV17D yellow fever vaccine.

Written as DNA, the CDR3 is TGCAGTGCTAGAGGCCCGGTTGAAGCTTTCTTT. This sequence encodes CSARGPVEAFF. This chain uses TRBV20-1 with TRBJ1-1; D not certain. V gave up 1 base and J gave up 7 bases, with 7 bases separating them. This CDR3 comprises 11 residues. CDR1 DFQATT and CDR2 SNEGSKA come from the germline V gene (reference sequence).